This is a list of T cell receptor beta chains from one sample in a study of siplizumab effects on memory and regulatory T cells. Using immunoSEQ multiplex PCR, the repertoire was profiled, and TCRdb retains in-frame clones only, with some absent. In the table there are approximately 94,000 clones, roughly 95% of which are singletons. Sequences were obtained from naive CD4+ T cells sorted from blood. The source of these receptors is a human donor in good health. CDR3s include the opening cysteine and the closing phenylalanine or tryptophan. A D gene is named only where the DNA matches it firmly. Expanded clones are given a class, and other clones once, few, many or no size at all.

clone size	D gene	J gene	V gene	CDR3 protein	CDR3 DNA
NA	TRBD2	TRBJ2-3	TRBV13	CASSYSGGADTQYF	TGTGCCAGCAGCTATAGCGGGGGGGCAGATACGCAGTATTTT
NA	NA	TRBJ1-6	TRBV7-3	CASSFPNPFLNSPLHF	TGTGCCAGCAGCTTCCCTAACCCCTTCTTGAATTCACCCCTCCACTTT
NA	NA	TRBJ2-1	TRBV29-1	CSVVIHDNEQFF	TGCAGCGTTGTAATCCACGACAATGAGCAGTTCTTC
NA	NA	TRBJ1-5	TRBV27	CASSIPPPGRVYQPQHF	TGTGCCAGCAGTATTCCCCCCCCAGGGAGAGTGTACCAGCCCCAGCATTTT
NA	NA	TRBJ1-2	TRBV5-6	CASSFQSSYYGYTF	TGTGCCAGCAGCTTCCAGAGCTCCTACTATGGCTACACCTTC
NA	NA	TRBJ2-7	TRBV5-1	CASSAGPGSSYEQYF	TGCGCCAGCAGCGCGGGACCAGGAAGCTCCTACGAGCAGTACTTC
NA	TRBD2	TRBJ2-1	TRBV7-8	CASSSRLGLAGGYNEQFF	TGTGCCAGCAGCTCAAGATTGGGACTAGCGGGGGGCTACAATGAGCAGTTCTTC
once	TRBD1	TRBJ1-2	TRBV10-3	CAISESSRDRENGYTF	TGTGCCATCAGTGAGTCGAGCCGGGACAGGGAAAATGGCTACACCTTC
NA	TRBD2	TRBJ2-5	TRBV5-6	CASSLSSRLAGGPGETQYF	TGTGCCAGCAGCTTGAGTAGCCGGCTAGCGGGGGGGCCGGGAGAGACCCAGTACTTC
NA	NA	TRBJ1-3	TRBV5-5	CATGQTETSGNTIYF	TGTGCCACCGGTCAGACAGAGACCTCTGGAAACACCATATATTTT
NA	TRBD1	TRBJ1-6	TRBV10-1	CASSVRGLDSPLHF	TGCGCCAGCAGTGTAAGGGGGCTGGATTCACCCCTCCACTTT
once	NA	TRBJ2-7	TRBV28	CASSLMSGSYEQYF	TGTGCCAGCAGTTTAATGTCGGGGTCCTACGAGCAGTACTTC
NA	NA	TRBJ1-5	TRBV19	CASSRTGGRADQPQHF	TGTGCCAGTAGTCGCACCGGCGGGAGGGCTGATCAGCCCCAGCATTTT
NA	TRBD2	TRBJ2-7	TRBV4-3	CASSQEPDSGASYEQYF	TGCGCCAGCAGCCAAGAGCCCGATAGCGGGGCGTCCTACGAGCAGTACTTC
NA	TRBD1	TRBJ2-3	TRBV19	CAIGGQGVSTDTQYF	TGTGCCATAGGGGGACAGGGAGTATCCACAGATACGCAGTATTTT
NA	TRBD1	TRBJ1-5	TRBV6-5	CASGTSGGSQPQHF	TGTGCCAGCGGGACATCAGGGGGCAGTCAGCCCCAGCATTTT
NA	NA	TRBJ2-1	TRBV7-2	CASSLGGSLGGKFF	TGTGCCAGCAGCTTAGGAGGGTCCTTGGGAGGAAAGTTCTTC
NA	NA	TRBJ1-5	TRBV16	CASSQSWGDQPQHF	TGTGCCAGCAGCCAATCGTGGGGGGATCAGCCCCAGCATTTT
NA	TRBD1	TRBJ2-3	TRBV10-3	CAISSRGGTGADTQYF	TGTGCCATCAGCTCTAGGGGGGGGACAGGGGCAGATACGCAGTATTTT
NA	NA	TRBJ2-3	TRBV7-3	CASSLNGLVGNTDTQYF	TGTGCCAGCAGCTTAAATGGGCTGGTGGGCAACACAGATACGCAGTATTTT
NA	TRBD2	TRBJ2-3	TRBV6-4	CASSDSSGGPGDTQYF	TGTGCCAGCAGTGACTCGAGCGGGGGCCCCGGAGATACGCAGTATTTT
NA	NA	TRBJ1-2	TRBV10-2	CASSEWGEEGYTF	TGCGCCAGCAGTGAATGGGGGGAAGAAGGCTACACCTTC
NA	NA	TRBJ2-3	TRBV4-2	CASGTRSLDTQYF	TGTGCCAGCGGCACCCGGTCCCTAGATACGCAGTATTTT
NA	NA	TRBJ2-3	TRBV28	CASRTTISTDTQYF	TGTGCCAGCAGAACAACGATAAGCACAGATACGCAGTATTTT
NA	NA	TRBJ2-7	TRBV6-1	CASSQAGTTSLSEQYF	TGTGCCAGCAGTCAAGCCGGGACCACGTCACTCTCCGAGCAGTACTTC
NA	TRBD1	TRBJ2-7	TRBV6-1	CASSDNRGAYEQYF	TGTGCCAGCAGTGATAACAGGGGGGCCTACGAGCAGTACTTC
NA	TRBD1	TRBJ1-5	TRBV7-8	CASSGRQGSGNQPQHF	TGTGCCAGCAGCGGTCGACAGGGTAGCGGCAATCAGCCCCAGCATTTT
NA	NA	TRBJ1-4	TRBV7-9	CASSLLGEKLFF	TGTGCCAGCAGCCTACTCGGTGAAAAACTGTTTTTT
NA	NA	TRBJ2-7	TRBV7-3	CASSLLSGREQYF	TGTGCCAGCAGCTTACTTTCCGGGAGAGAGCAGTACTTC
NA	NA	TRBJ2-1	TRBV5-1	CASSLGQEAYNEQFF	TGCGCCAGCAGCTTGGGACAGGAGGCTTACAATGAGCAGTTCTTC
NA	NA	TRBJ1-1	TRBV6-5	CASSYSTGAVTEAFF	TGTGCCAGCAGTTACTCGACGGGGGCGGTCACTGAAGCTTTCTTT
NA	TRBD1	TRBJ1-5	TRBV2	CASVGTAQNQPQHF	TGTGCCAGCGTCGGGACAGCACAGAATCAGCCCCAGCATTTT
NA	NA	TRBJ1-2	TRBV12-5	CASGLGDTNYGYTF	TGTGCTAGTGGTTTGGGGGACACCAACTATGGCTACACCTTC
NA	TRBD1	TRBJ2-2	TRBV5-1	CASSQSTGLTGELFF	TGCGCCAGCAGCCAGTCGACAGGGCTCACCGGGGAGCTGTTTTTT
NA	TRBD1	TRBJ1-6	TRBV18	CASSQPRLTGGSPLHF	TGTGCCAGCTCCCAGCCTCGGTTGACAGGGGGATCACCCCTCCACTTT
NA	NA	TRBJ2-7	TRBV7-6	CASSLSGPDYEQYF	TGTGCCAGCAGCTTATCCGGGCCGGACTACGAGCAGTACTTC
NA	NA	TRBJ2-5	TRBV2	CASSPPPDGKETQYF	TGTGCCAGCAGTCCTCCCCCCGACGGGAAAGAGACCCAGTACTTC
NA	TRBD1	TRBJ2-1	TRBV11-2	CASSSLRGYNEQFF	TGTGCCAGCAGTTCACTCAGGGGGTACAATGAGCAGTTCTTC
once	TRBD1	TRBJ1-4	TRBV5-4	CASSSKTGEEKLFF	TGTGCCAGCAGCTCAAAGACAGGGGAGGAAAAACTGTTTTTT
NA	TRBD1	TRBJ2-2	TRBV27	CASSRDRALAGELFF	TGTGCCAGCAGCCGGGACAGGGCCCTCGCCGGGGAGCTGTTTTTT
NA	NA	TRBJ2-1	TRBV5-1	CASSPVPVSSYNEQFF	TGCGCCAGCAGTCCCGTGCCGGTCAGCTCCTACAATGAGCAGTTCTTC
once	NA	TRBJ1-2	TRBV28	CASSSPMTGLYGYTF	TGTGCCAGCAGTTCCCCAATGACAGGCCTCTATGGCTACACCTTC
NA	NA	TRBJ2-6	TRBV7-3	CASSFSGFGANVLTF	TGTGCCAGCAGCTTTTCGGGCTTTGGGGCCAACGTCCTGACTTTC
NA	TRBD1	TRBJ1-1	TRBV6-5	CASSYATWTGNTEAFF	TGTGCCAGCAGTTACGCGACCTGGACAGGGAACACTGAAGCTTTCTTT
NA	TRBD1	TRBJ2-7	TRBV7-2	CASSLFGQEYEQYF	TGTGCCAGCAGCCTCTTCGGACAGGAGTACGAGCAGTACTTC
once	NA	TRBJ1-1	TRBV19	CASSIQGGSTEAFF	TGTGCCAGTAGTATCCAGGGTGGGTCCACTGAAGCTTTCTTT
NA	NA	TRBJ1-1	TRBV7-9	CASSYNTVSTEAFF	TGTGCCAGCAGCTATAATACAGTCTCTACTGAAGCTTTCTTT
NA	NA	TRBJ1-6	TRBV5-1	CASGRDRTANNSPLHF	TGCGCCAGCGGTCGGGATAGGACAGCGAATAATTCACCCCTCCACTTT
NA	NA	TRBJ2-1	TRBV7-3	CASSLKGAFASSYNEQFF	TGTGCCAGCAGCTTAAAGGGAGCCTTTGCTAGCTCCTACAATGAGCAGTTCTTC
NA	NA	TRBJ1-1	TRBV6-5	CASRPGGGRNTEAFF	TGTGCCAGCAGACCTGGCGGGGGAAGGAACACTGAAGCTTTCTTT
NA	TRBD2	TRBJ2-1	TRBV6-1	CASVTSGRYNEQFF	TGTGCCAGCGTTACTAGCGGGAGGTACAATGAGCAGTTCTTC
NA	NA	TRBJ1-5	TRBV10-1	CASSEQTYSNQPQHF	TGCGCCAGCAGTGAGCAGACGTATAGCAATCAGCCCCAGCATTTT
NA	NA	TRBJ2-2	TRBV5-4	CASSLGANTGELFF	TGTGCCAGCAGCCTGGGGGCCAACACCGGGGAGCTGTTTTTT
once	NA	TRBJ1-3	TRBV5-6	CASSLFYRLLTGNTIYF	TGTGCCAGCAGCTTGTTCTATCGATTACTGACTGGAAACACCATATATTTT
NA	NA	TRBJ1-1	TRBV5-1	CASSGGVNTEAFF	TGCGCCAGCAGCGGGGGGGTGAACACTGAAGCTTTCTTT
NA	NA	TRBJ1-2	TRBV5-1	CASSDRDSGGVNYGYTF	TGCGCCAGCAGCGACCGGGACTCCGGGGGGGTAAACTATGGCTACACCTTC
NA	NA	TRBJ2-5	TRBV20-1	CSATSWETQYF	TGCAGTGCTACCTCATGGGAGACCCAGTACTTC
NA	NA	TRBJ1-6	TRBV7-8	CASAPGLSSPLHF	TGTGCCAGCGCCCCGGGACTTTCTTCACCCCTCCACTTT
NA	NA	TRBJ2-1	TRBV28	CASSLLRGNNEQFF	TGTGCCAGCAGTTTATTACGGGGAAACAATGAGCAGTTCTTC
NA	NA	TRBJ1-6	TRBV14	CASSIGLTNSYNSPLHF	TGTGCCAGCAGCATCGGACTTACGAACTCCTATAATTCACCCCTCCACTTT